These 21 T cell receptor beta chains share one sample of origin, sequenced in a study of blood T cell repertoires in COVID-19. The repertoire was sequenced with immunoSEQ multiplex PCR; TCRdb's copy has only in-frame clones and lacks some. The table has fewer than 400,000 clones, nearly 90% seen once. The sequenced sample was peripheral blood. The source of these receptors is a woman younger than 45 with COVID-19, enrolled during active disease.

The gene calls are TRBV29-1 and TRBJ1-4, with D possibly being TRBD1 (6 bases). The V and J ends lost 3 bases and 7 bases respectively, with 12 bases between them. CDR3 length: 13 residues. The germline CDR1 and CDR2 sequences are SQVTM and ANQGSEA. CDR3 DNA sequence: TGCAGCGTTGATGTGGGGGCAGGTGAAAAACTGTTTTTT. This gives the protein CSVDVGAGEKLFF. Full variable domain (remainder filled in from reference TRBV29-1 and TRBJ1-4): SAVISQKPSRDICQRGTSLTIQCQVDSQVTMMFWYRQQPGQSLTLIATANQGSEATYESGFVIDKFPISRPNLTFSTLTVSNMSPEDSSIYLCSVDVGAGEKLFFGSGTQLSVL.

The chain combines TRBV11-2 with TRBJ1-1, with D hard to call. This CDR3 region has 13 residues. V lost 3 bases and J lost 6, with 11 bases in between. Germline values: CDR1 SGHAT, CDR2 FQNNGV. The CDR3 protein is CASSFGVGAEAFF. CDR3 DNA: TGTGCCAGCAGCTTTGGAGTAGGCGCTGAAGCTTTCTTT.

The chain's CDR3 is CASSFILGQGEAFF. Here the CDR3 DNA reads TGTGCCAGCAGTTTTATTTTGGGACAGGGCGAAGCTTTCTTT. The V call is TRBV27, the J call TRBJ1-1, with TRBD1 identical over 9 bases. V gave up 3 bases and J gave up 8 bases; unmatched junction bases: 7. The CDR3 consists of 14 residues. Germline assignment: CDR1 MNHEY and CDR2 SMNVEV (reference sequence).

The V call is TRBV7-2, the J call TRBJ1-2; D is ambiguous. V lost 4 bases to trimming and J lost 6 bases, with 15 bases between them. Germline V CDR1 and CDR2: SGHTA, FQGNSA. The CDR3 runs to 14 residues. CDR3: CASSSSGEPHGYTF. DNA for the CDR3: TGTGCCAGCAGCTCCTCCGGGGAGCCCCATGGCTACACCTTC.

V usage is TRBV28 and J usage is TRBJ1-2; 10 bases are a match to TRBD1. CDR3 length equals 12 residues. J gave up 9 bases and V 6 bases, and 4 bases lay outside the gene matches. Germline-derived CDR1 and CDR2 are MDHEN and SYDVKM. In DNA form, the CDR3 reads TGTGCCAGCAGCCGGACAGGGGGGCGCTACACCTTC. It is translated as CASSRTGGRYTF.

Details on this clone: Other nucleotide sequences from this sample produce the same CDR3. This chain links TRBV11-2 with TRBJ1-2; TRBD1 matches at 9 bases. The CDR3 contains 14 residues. The germline V gene has CDR1 SGHAT and CDR2 FQNNGV. The V and J ends lost 4 bases and 4 bases, in that order; junction bases with no gene match: 4. CDR3: CASSSTGGGYGYTF. DNA of the CDR3: TGTGCCAGCAGCTCGACAGGGGGTGGCTATGGCTACACCTTC.

The chain combines TRBV19 with TRBJ2-1; a possible D gene is TRBD1 (6 bases). CDR1 is LNHDA, CDR2 SQIVND, per germline (reference sequence). The CDR3 sequence is 17 residues long. Between the trimmed V and J ends, which lost 5 bases and 0 bases, there was a span of 17 bases. CDR3 DNA: TGTGCCAGTAGTCTCTTCCCCACAGGGCTCTCCTACAATGAGCAGTTCTTC. Translating gives CASSLFPTGLSYNEQFF. Filled out from reference TRBV19 and TRBJ2-1, the complete variable domain reads DGGITQSPKYLFRKEGQNVTLSCEQNLNHDAMYWYRQDPGQGLRLIYYSQIVNDFQKGDIAEGYSVSREKKESFPLTVTSAQKNPTAFYLCASSLFPTGLSYNEQFFGPGTRLTVL.

The genes are TRBV4-2 and TRBJ1-1; 7 bases align to TRBD1. J was trimmed by 11 bases and V by 0 bases; bases with no gene match: 15. The CDR3 is 16 residues long. In germline, CDR1 is LGHNA, CDR2 YNFKEQ. This CDR3 reads CASSQDAPGQISEAFF. The CDR3 region has the DNA TGTGCCAGCAGCCAAGACGCTCCGGGACAGATCTCCGAGGCTTTCTTT.

The V call is TRBV28, the J call TRBJ2-7; 8 bases agree with TRBD1. The ends lost 5 bases at V and 1 base at J; junction bases unmatched: 13. Germline CDR1 MDHEN, CDR2 SYDVKM. This CDR3 contains 17 residues. The CDR3 loop is CASSPLARGQDSYEQYV. The CDR3 bases are TGTGCCAGCAGTCCCCTAGCTAGGGGACAGGATTCCTACGAGCAGTACGTC.

The rearrangement joins TRBV27 to TRBJ2-7; a possible D gene is TRBD1 (5 bases). This CDR3 comprises 14 residues. The V gene's germline CDR1 is MNHEY and CDR2 SMNVEV (reference sequence). V gave up 1 base and J gave up 6 bases, with 13 bases separating them. CDR3 sequence (DNA): TGTGCCAGCAGTTTATACTCAGGGTCCGGCGAGCAGTACGTC. It encodes CASSLYSGSGEQYV.

The chain is built from TRBV3-1 (or the pseudogene TRBV3-2) and TRBJ2-7; 9 bases align to TRBD1. This CDR3 comprises 16 residues. The J segment lost 3 bases and the V segment lost 2 bases, leaving 8 bases of the junction unmatched. Germline CDR1 LGHDT, CDR2 YNNKEL (reference sequence). CDR3 residues: CASSQLGQGFSYEQYF. CDR3 DNA: TGTGCCAGCAGCCAACTGGGACAGGGTTTCAGCTACGAGCAGTACTTC.

The CDR3 sequence is CASSESPRRGFTGELFF. As DNA, the CDR3 is TGTGCCAGCAGTGAATCCCCCCGCAGGGGATTCACCGGGGAGCTGTTTTTT. The V and J genes are TRBV25-1 and TRBJ2-2; possibly TRBD1 for D (6 bases). Trimming took 1 base from V and 4 from J, leaving 16 bases between them. The length of the CDR3 is 17 residues. Germline lookup yields CDR1 MGHDK and CDR2 SYGVNS. The whole variable domain, remainder taken from reference TRBV25-1 and TRBJ2-2, is EADIYQTPRYLVIGTGKKITLECSQTMGHDKMYWYQQDPGMELHLIHYSYGVNSTEKGDLSSESTVSRIRTEHFPLTLESARPSHTSQYLCASSESPRRGFTGELFFGEGSRLTVL.

The chain links TRBV28 to TRBJ1-4; the match to TRBD1 covers 7 bases. V trimming: 5 bases; J trimming: 4 bases; junction bases outside the gene matches: 10. The CDR3 extends over 16 amino acids. Germline-derived CDR1 and CDR2 are MDHEN and SYDVKM. The CDR3 loop reads CASSGPTGVDNEKLFF. CDR3 bases: TGTGCCAGCAGTGGCCCTACAGGGGTCGATAATGAAAAACTGTTTTTT.

V gene TRBV19 combines with J gene TRBJ1-1, with TRBD1 matching over 10 bases. Germline V gives CDR1 LNHDA, CDR2 SQIVND (reference sequence). Unmatched junction bases numbered 0, after V lost 4 bases and J lost 1 base. The CDR3 consists of 14 residues. The CDR3 coding sequence is TGTGCCAGTAGTAGGGACAGGGGGAACACTGAAGCTTTCTTT. Its protein product is CASSRDRGNTEAFF.

V usage is TRBV29-1 and J usage is TRBJ1-4; D gene unclear. V lost 4 bases, J lost 4 bases, and 7 bases lay in between. Germline CDR1 SQVTM, CDR2 ANQGSEA. The CDR3 consists of 12 residues. The CDR3 DNA sequence: TGCAGCGTTGGAGTGATTAATGAAAAACTGTTTTTT. It translates to CSVGVINEKLFF.

This sequence joins TRBV19 and TRBJ1-6; 7 bases fit TRBD1. Germline lookup yields CDR1 LNHDA and CDR2 SQIVND (reference sequence). CDR3 length equals 15 residues. After removal of 0 bases from V and 5 bases from J, the junction contained 1 base not matched to a gene. The CDR3, as DNA: TGTGCCAGTAGTATAGACAGGGGGAATAATTCACCCCTCCACTTT. Its translation is CASSIDRGNNSPLHF.

The chain couples TRBV10-3 to TRBJ2-2, with no clear D. Trimming took 5 bases from V and 6 from J, leaving 10 bases between them. The CDR3 spans 13 residues. Looked up from germline, CDR1 is ENHRY and CDR2 is SYGVKD. The CDR3 DNA is TGTGCCATCAGTATACTCCCTCCCGGGGAGCTGTTTTTT. Encoded protein: CAISILPPGELFF.

The chain couples TRBV20-1 to TRBJ1-5; no clear D gene. Germline V CDR1 and CDR2: DFQATT, SNEGSKA (reference sequence). CDR3 length equals 12 residues. Trimming removed 3 bases at V and 9 bases at J, with 12 bases between. DNA for the CDR3: TGCAGTGCTAGTGGGCGGGTAGGGCCCCAGCATTTT. Translation gives CSASGRVGPQHF.

This clone was detected only once. V and J are TRBV9 and TRBJ2-1; D is unresolved. V lost 0 bases and J lost 8, with 12 bases in between. This CDR3 has 14 residues. Germline V gene data show CDR1 as SGDLS and CDR2 as YYNGEE. DNA for the CDR3: TGTGCCAGCAGCGTAGATTGGGTAGCCGATGAGCAGTTCTTC. Amino acid sequence: CASSVDWVADEQFF.

This clone was recorded only once. This sequence joins TRBV15 and TRBJ1-2; weak D call: TRBD1 (5 bases). There are 14 residues in the CDR3. V was cut by 2 bases and J by 5 bases, with 12 bases left in between. Germline V gives CDR1 LNHNV, CDR2 YYDKDF (reference sequence). CDR3 protein: CATSRSLGAYGYTF. For the CDR3, the DNA is TGTGCCACCAGCAGATCCCTAGGGGCATATGGCTACACCTTC. The whole variable domain, filled in from reference TRBV15 and TRBJ1-2, reads DAMVIQNPRYQVTQFGKPVTLSCSQTLNHNVMYWYQQKSSQAPKLLFHYYDKDFNNEADTPDNFQSRRPNTSFCFLDIRSPGLGDTAMYLCATSRSLGAYGYTFGSGTRLTVV.

The chain joins TRBV30 to TRBJ1-6; D may be TRBD1 (5 bases). CDR3 length: 14 amino acids. From germline, CDR1 is GTSNPN and CDR2 SVGIG (reference sequence). V was pared by 2 bases and J by 7 bases, with 12 bases between. The CDR3 DNA sequence: TGTGCCTGGAGTTTGGAGACAGTAAATTCACCCCTCCACTTT. Its protein is CAWSLETVNSPLHF.